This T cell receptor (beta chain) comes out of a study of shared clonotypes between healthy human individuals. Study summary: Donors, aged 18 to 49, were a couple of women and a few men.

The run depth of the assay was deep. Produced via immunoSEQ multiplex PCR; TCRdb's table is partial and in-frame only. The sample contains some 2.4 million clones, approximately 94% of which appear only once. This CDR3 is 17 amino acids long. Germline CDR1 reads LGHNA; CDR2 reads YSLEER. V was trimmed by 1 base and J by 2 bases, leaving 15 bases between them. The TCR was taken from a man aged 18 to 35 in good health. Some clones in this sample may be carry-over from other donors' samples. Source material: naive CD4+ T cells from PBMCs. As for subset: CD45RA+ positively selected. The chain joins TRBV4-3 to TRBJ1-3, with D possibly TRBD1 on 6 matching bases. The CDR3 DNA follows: TGCGCCAGCAGCCAAGGGGCCCATAGACAGGCTGGAAACACCATATATTTT. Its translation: CASSQGAHRQAGNTIYF.